The 21 T cell receptor beta chains presented below share a single source sample, sequenced in a study of blood T cell repertoires in COVID-19. Produced via immunoSEQ multiplex PCR; TCRdb's table is partial and in-frame only. The data show 200,000 to 250,000 clones, roughly 80% seen once. Sequenced: peripheral blood. These receptor sequences come from a woman aged 80 or older with COVID-19, enrolled during active disease.

V and J are TRBV14 and TRBJ1-2; 9 bases map to TRBD1. Germline V gene sequence: CDR1 SGHDN, CDR2 FVKESK. The length of the CDR3 is 17 residues. Trimming cost V 0 bases and J 2 bases; bases outside gene matches: 7. CDR3 loop: CASSQDKTGQGNYGYTF. The DNA for the CDR3 is TGTGCCAGCAGCCAAGATAAGACGGGACAGGGAAACTATGGCTACACCTTC. Full variable domain (rest looked up from reference TRBV14 and TRBJ1-2): EAGVTQFPSHSVIEKGQTVTLRCDPISGHDNLYWYRRVMGKEIKFLLHFVKESKQDESGMPNNRFLAERTGGTYSTLKVQPAELEDSGVYFCASSQDKTGQGNYGYTFGSGTRLTVV.

The V gene is TRBV10-2, the J gene TRBJ1-4, with D possibly TRBD1 on 6 matching bases. CDR3 length equals 14 residues. Germline values: CDR1 WSHSY, CDR2 SAAADI. The V end lost 3 bases, the J end lost 3 bases, and 8 bases lay between the germline ends. CDR3 in amino acids: CASSDGGPNEKLFF. The CDR3 DNA reads TGCGCCAGCAGTGATGGGGGCCCTAATGAAAAACTGTTTTTT.

The V call is TRBV4-2, the J call TRBJ2-1; D call uncertain. Trimming stripped 5 bases from V and 9 bases from J, with 20 bases between. Germline V gene sequence: CDR1 LGHNA, CDR2 YNFKEQ. The CDR3 consists of 15 residues. The CDR3 loop is CASSTPGSSNGEQFF. CDR3 nucleotides: TGTGCCAGCAGCACTCCCGGGTCTTCCAATGGTGAGCAGTTCTTC.

The V call is TRBV7-8, the J call TRBJ2-7; weak D call: TRBD2 (6 bases). Trimming shortened V by 2 bases and J by 2 bases, and 10 bases separated the two germline ends. CDR1 and CDR2 from the germline V gene are SGHVS and FQNEAQ. The CDR3 is 14 amino acids. CDR3 residues: CASSLLRGTYEQYF. The CDR3 DNA is TGTGCCAGCAGCTTACTTCGGGGGACCTACGAGCAGTACTTC.

The chain employs TRBV7-9 and TRBJ1-1; no definite D call. This CDR3 is 13 amino acids long. V lost 3 bases and J 0 bases, leaving 5 bases between the germline ends. Germline CDR1 SEHNR, CDR2 FQNEAQ (reference sequence). The CDR3 nucleotides are TGTGCCAGCAGCTTTGAGGTGAACACTGAAGCTTTCTTT. It is translated as CASSFEVNTEAFF.

The genes are TRBV5-5 and TRBJ2-7; the D is unclear. With 4 bases removed from V and 3 bases from J, the gap between germline ends came to 17 bases. Germline lookup yields CDR1 SGHKS and CDR2 YYEKEE (reference sequence). The CDR3 loop spans 15 amino acids. The CDR3 DNA sequence: TGTGCCAGCAGCCCCATCATAGGTTACAGCTACGAGCAGTACTTC. It codes for CASSPIIGYSYEQYF.

This clone has a handful of counts. The J gene is TRBJ1-1, the V gene TRBV5-1, with 8 bases aligning to TRBD1. V dropped 7 bases and J dropped 1; count of bases not matched to a gene: 0. CDR1 and CDR2 from the germline V gene are SGHRS and YFSETQ. The CDR3 is 12 residues long. CDR3 DNA sequence: TGCGCCAGCGGGACAGGGAACACTGAAGCTTTCTTT. It is translated as CASGTGNTEAFF.

V usage is TRBV9 and J usage is TRBJ2-1, with D possibly TRBD1 on 6 matching bases. The CDR3 covers 14 residues. The ends were cut back, 3 bases at V and 5 bases at J, with 12 bases in the middle. Looked up from germline, CDR1 is SGDLS and CDR2 is YYNGEE. CDR3 sequence (DNA): TGTGCCAGCAGCGCACGGGACATCAACAATGAGCAGTTCTTC. Amino acids: CASSARDINNEQFF.

The chain employs TRBV5-1 and TRBJ2-7; D is ambiguous. There are 14 residues in the CDR3. CDR1 is SGHRS, CDR2 YFSETQ, per germline. Trimming shortened V by 2 bases and J by 0 bases, and 9 bases separated the two germline ends. The CDR3 loop reads CASSFSGSSYEQYF. In DNA form, the CDR3 reads TGCGCCAGCAGCTTCTCCGGTAGCTCCTACGAGCAGTACTTC.

This clone was counted only a few times. The chain links TRBV19 to TRBJ1-4; TRBD1 might be the D (5 bases). This CDR3 contains 13 residues. Germline CDR1 reads LNHDA; CDR2 reads SQIVND (reference sequence). V lost 6 bases to trimming and J lost 3 bases, with 8 bases between them. This CDR3 is CASRRDPNEKLFF. The CDR3 DNA reads as TGTGCCAGTAGGCGGGACCCTAATGAAAAACTGTTTTTT.

The V gene is TRBV12-3 or TRBV12-4, the J gene TRBJ1-1, with 7 bases lining up with TRBD1. This CDR3 is 11 amino acids long. V gave up 7 bases and J gave up 8 bases; unmatched junction bases: 4. CDR3 protein: CASKSQGEAFF. CDR3 nucleotide sequence: TGTGCCAGCAAATCACAGGGGGAAGCTTTCTTT.

This sequence joins TRBV4-1 and TRBJ1-5, with D perhaps TRBD1 (6 bases). The CDR3 has 16 amino acids. V lost 0 bases and J lost 5, with 14 bases in between. CDR1 and CDR2 from the germline V gene are MGHRA and YSYEKL. The CDR3 nucleotides are TGCGCCAGCAGCCAAGAGGTAACACAGGGCTATCAGCCCCAGCATTTT. The encoded protein is CASSQEVTQGYQPQHF.

The chain carries TRBV7-2 and TRBJ2-5, with 7 bases identical to TRBD2. CDR1 SGHTA and CDR2 FQGNSA come from the germline V gene. Trimming removed 1 base from V and 0 bases from J; junction bases left unmatched: 5. The CDR3 extends over 16 amino acids. The CDR3 coding sequence is TGTGCCAGCAGCTTAGGAAACGGGAGGTACCAAGAGACCCAGTACTTC. Its translation: CASSLGNGRYQETQYF.

The gene calls are TRBV30 and TRBJ1-1; TRBD1 matches at 7 bases. The CDR3 spans 16 residues. The trim removed 2 bases at V and 0 bases at J, leaving 9 bases unmatched. Germline V gene lookup returns CDR1 GTSNPN and CDR2 SVGIG (reference sequence). The CDR3 nucleotides are TGTGCCTGGAGTTTCCGGGACAGACTTTTGAACACTGAAGCTTTCTTT. It yields the protein CAWSFRDRLLNTEAFF.

The chain couples TRBV7-3 to TRBJ2-2; D not resolved. CDR1 SGHTA and CDR2 FQGTGA come from the germline V gene. V was cut by 5 bases and J by 8 bases, with 21 bases left in between. The CDR3 is 16 amino acids. As DNA, the CDR3 is TGTGCCAGCAGCCTTTCTTCTCCCGTGGTAGCTGGGGAGCTGTTTTTT. Encoded protein: CASSLSSPVVAGELFF. The whole variable domain, remainder taken from reference TRBV7-3 and TRBJ2-2, is GAGVSQTPSNKVTEKGKYVELRCDPISGHTALYWYRQSLGQGPEFLIYFQGTGAADDSGLPNDRFFAVRPEGSVSTLKIQRTERGDSAVYLCASSLSSPVVAGELFFGEGSRLTVL.

Only a few counts were recorded for this clone. The chain employs TRBV11-2 and TRBJ1-6; TRBD1 agrees at 11 bases. This CDR3 has 17 residues. Germline V gene data show CDR1 as SGHAT and CDR2 as FQNNGV. V shed 1 base and J 10 bases; nucleotides not matched to a gene: 9. CDR3 region: CASSLVGRTGGSSPLHF. The CDR3 nucleotides read TGTGCCAGCAGCTTAGTAGGGAGGACAGGGGGCTCATCACCCCTCCACTTT.

Written as DNA, the CDR3 is TGTGCCAGCAGCGCCCCTCCAGGTATGAGCTCCTACGAGCAGTACTTC. Translating gives CASSAPPGMSSYEQYF. The chain carries TRBV5-4 and TRBJ2-7; no definite D call. Germline CDR1 reads SGHNT; CDR2 reads YYREEE (reference sequence). The ends were cut back, 4 bases at V and 0 bases at J, with 17 bases in the middle. The CDR3 sequence is 16 residues long.

The rearrangement uses TRBV7-3 and TRBJ2-1; TRBD1 matches 9 bases. The CDR3 loop spans 16 amino acids. V was pared by 4 bases and J by 4 bases, with 8 bases of the junction left unmatched. CDR1 is SGHTA and CDR2 is FQGTGA in the germline V gene. CDR3 amino acids: CASSSTPGQGYNEQFF. The CDR3 region has the DNA TGTGCCAGCAGCTCCACTCCGGGACAGGGATACAATGAGCAGTTCTTC.

The V gene is TRBV5-8, the J gene TRBJ1-4, with D perhaps matching TRBD1 (5 bases). The CDR3 is 15 amino acids. Germline V lookup: CDR1 SGHTS, CDR2 YDEGEE. Trimming took off 4 bases at V and 5 bases at J, with 15 bases between the two ends. CDR3 residues: CASSLPGNPNEKLFF. The CDR3 DNA is TGTGCCAGCAGCCTTCCAGGGAACCCGAATGAAAAACTGTTTTTT. The full variable domain, its missing parts supplied by reference TRBV5-8 and TRBJ1-4, is EAGVTQSPTHLIKTRGQQATLRCSPISGHTSVYWYQQALGLGLQFLLWYDEGEERNRGNFPPRFSGRQFPNYSSELNVNALELEDSALYLCASSLPGNPNEKLFFGSGTQLSVL.

This chain joins TRBV5-1 and TRBJ2-5, with D tentatively TRBD2 (5 bases). The CDR3 totals 14 residues. Trimming shortened V by 4 bases and J by 5 bases, and 15 bases separated the two germline ends. The germline V gene encodes CDR1 SGHRS and CDR2 YFSETQ. DNA for the CDR3: TGCGCCAGCAGCCCGACTCCGGGAACTGAGACCCAGTACTTC. Its translation is CASSPTPGTETQYF.

V gene TRBV6-5 combines with J gene TRBJ1-2; tentatively, D is TRBD1 (5 bases). Germline CDR1 MNHEY, CDR2 SVGAGI. Trimming left V 0 bases short and J 9 bases short, with 11 bases between. This CDR3 has 13 amino acids. The DNA for the CDR3 is TGTGCCAGCAGTTACTCGACGGGGGATCGCTACACCTTC. This codes for CASSYSTGDRYTF.